This T cell receptor beta chain derives from a study of cytomegalovirus exposure and HLA in healthy donors. Whole-study results and caveats: A later examination showed that TCR association rates differed by HLA locus, with DRB1 most and HLA-C fewest. Reported results showed that the classifier diagnosed cytomegalovirus status with high specificity and sensitivity. Accurate HLA-A and HLA-B prediction from TCR beta sequences was reported for most subjects.

This CDR3 is built from 17 residues. Germline V gene data show CDR1 as MNHEY and CDR2 as SMNVEV (reference sequence). To note about this clone: The antigen remains undetermined. An end of the junction differs from the germline gene, which may be a read error.

This PCR relied on a set of 60 Vbeta primers and 13 Jbeta primers. Profiled with immunoSEQ multiplex PCR; TCRdb holds only in-frame clones, not every one. Of 110,000 to 150,000 clones in the sample, 60% to 80% were seen once. The clonotype was recovered from a male donor in good health and CMV-seronegative. The sequenced sample was PBMCs. V usage is TRBV27 and J usage is TRBJ2-4, with 10 bases fitting TRBD2. The CDR3: CASSRKLAGLAKNSQYF. Written as DNA, the CDR3 is TGTGCCAGCAGTCGAAAACTAGCGGGACTAGCCAAAAACAGTCAGTACTTC.